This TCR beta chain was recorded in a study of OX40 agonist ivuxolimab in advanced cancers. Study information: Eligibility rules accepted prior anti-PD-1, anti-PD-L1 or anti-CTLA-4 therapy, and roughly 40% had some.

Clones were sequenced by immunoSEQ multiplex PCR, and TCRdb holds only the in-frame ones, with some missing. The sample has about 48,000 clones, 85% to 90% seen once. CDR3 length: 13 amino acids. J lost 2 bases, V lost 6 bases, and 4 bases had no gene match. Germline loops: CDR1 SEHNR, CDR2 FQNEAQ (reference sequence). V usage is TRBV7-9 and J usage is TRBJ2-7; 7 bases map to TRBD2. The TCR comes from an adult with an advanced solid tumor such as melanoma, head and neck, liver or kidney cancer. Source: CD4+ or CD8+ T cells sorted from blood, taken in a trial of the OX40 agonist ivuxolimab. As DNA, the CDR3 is TGTGCCAGCAGTAGTGGGGGGGCCTACGAGCAGTACTTC. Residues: CASSSGGAYEQYF.